This TCR beta chain derives from a study of T cell responses to AZD1222 COVID-19 vaccine. Broader study findings: Only after the peak T cell response were repertoires sampled. Females outnumbered males among donors, who were mostly white British; clonal diversity was possibly underestimated. The study identified only six AZD1222 recipients as seropositive at baseline.

The repertoire was sequenced with immunoSEQ multiplex PCR; TCRdb's copy has only in-frame clones and lacks some. The table shows under 80,000 clones, with approximately 89% occurring only once. CDR1 and CDR2 from the germline V gene are MDHEN and SYDVKM. The CDR3 is 17 amino acids. With 4 bases removed from V and 6 bases from J, the gap between germline ends came to 22 bases. About this clone itself: Its antigen is currently unknown.

The V gene is TRBV28, the J gene TRBJ2-1; D might be TRBD1 or TRBD2, each matching 5 bases. The TCR originated in an adult in good health. This specimen consisted of peripheral blood, obtained on day 0 of AZD1222 vaccination. CDR3 DNA sequence: TGTGCCAGCAGTTATCGAATTGGGACCACATGGGGCAATGAGCAGTTCTTC. This translates into CASSYRIGTTWGNEQFF.